This T cell receptor (beta chain) appears in the sequencing data of a study of blood T cell repertoires in COVID-19. About the research overall: From T cells, B-cell-depleted T cells, or PBMCs came the material, which was cDNA or gDNA.

The V gene end was trimmed by 1 base and the J gene end by 4 bases; junction bases not matched to a gene: 6. The CDR3 is 16 residues long. Looked up from germline, CDR1 is SGHVS and CDR2 is FNYEAQ. Authors' methods: Cell counts per sample came from amplifying reference gene primers. Assay used: immunoSEQ multiplex PCR; TCRdb lists only in-frame clones, some missing. Clonal size and the V and J genes are those of that table, whereas D and trimming came from the DNA. The table records roughly 15,000 clones, 70% to 80% of them present only once. V is TRBV7-6 and J is TRBJ2-3; 9 bases match TRBD2. The TCR sequence derives from a man aged 55 to 69 with acute or convalescent COVID-19. Specimen: peripheral blood. CDR3 region: CASSLEGSGSSDTQYF. The DNA for the CDR3 is TGTGCCAGCAGCTTAGAGGGTAGCGGGAGCTCAGATACGCAGTATTTT.